The rows below give T cell receptor beta chains drawn from one sample of a study of blood T cell repertoires in COVID-19. TCRdb's copy holds only in-frame clones and misses some; the assay was immunoSEQ multiplex PCR. The table includes approximately 280,000 clones, around 85% detected once. The sample taken for sequencing was peripheral blood. The receptors stem from a human donor with COVID-19, enrolled during active disease. The donor label of this sample is uncertain. Both conserved end residues are part of each CDR3. The D gene is left open where the match is weak. Clone size, where shown, is once, few, many, or a class for clones that have expanded.

TRBJ2-7 | . | TRBV5-1 | TRBD2 | CASSGTSGILGEQYF | TGCGCCAGCAGCGGGACTAGCGGGATATTGGGCGAGCAGTACTTC
TRBJ2-1 | . | TRBV7-2 | TRBD2 | CASSSRLAGAYNEQFF | TGTGCCAGCAGCTCACGACTAGCGGGAGCCTACAATGAGCAGTTCTTC
TRBJ1-1 | . | TRBV6-5 | . | CASTMDSREAFF | TGTGCCAGCACCATGGACAGCCGTGAAGCTTTCTTT
TRBJ1-4 | . | TRBV10-3 | . | CAISDDIYATNEKLFF | TGTGCCATCAGTGACGACATATATGCAACTAATGAAAAACTGTTTTTT
TRBJ1-4 | . | TRBV30 | TRBD1 | CAWTPDRGLVTNEKLFF | TGTGCCTGGACCCCGGACAGGGGATTAGTAACTAATGAAAAACTGTTTTTT
TRBJ2-7 | . | TRBV9 | TRBD1 | CASSVLGQGGEQYF | TGTGCCAGCAGCGTCCTTGGACAGGGAGGCGAGCAGTACTTC
TRBJ1-2 | once | TRBV10-3 | . | CAISETQIGGYTF | TGTGCCATCAGTGAGACCCAGATTGGTGGCTACACCTTC
TRBJ1-2 | . | TRBV7-2 | . | CASSLAGGAWFEYTF | TGTGCCAGCAGCCTGGCTGGGGGCGCCTGGTTTGAGTACACCTTC
TRBJ1-5 | . | TRBV28 | . | CASSFPTNQPQHF | TGTGCCAGCAGTTTCCCTACCAATCAGCCCCAGCATTTT
TRBJ1-2 | . | TRBV12-3/TRBV12-4 | TRBD1 | CASSFRDRGGYTF | TGTGCCAGCAGTTTTAGGGACAGGGGAGGCTACACCTTC